Below, 14 T cell receptor beta chains from the same sample are listed, as sequenced in a study of identical twins (TCRdb year 2016). Libraries were made using 5' RACE. The data were produced on an Illumina HiSeq 2000. TCRdb reran the public reads through fastp at Q25 and MiXCR, keeping productive beta chains. Every CDR3 protein is listed once, alongside the most common genes and DNA of its rows. In this sample the table shows 1.5 million or so distinct CDR3 sequences, about 32% of which occur a single time. Together, the top ten hold about 0.25% of the sample. The sample consisted of cord blood. All receptors come from a newborn girl in good health.

This clonotype was detected only a few times. This chain uses TRBV27 with TRBJ2-1, with D perhaps matching TRBD2 (6 bases). V shed 1 base and J shed 1 base, with 11 bases lying between them. Germline-derived CDR1 and CDR2 are MNHEY and SMNVEV (reference sequence). The CDR3 runs 16 residues. CDR3 bases: TGTGCCAGCAGTTTATGGGCGGGATGGTCCTACAATGAGCAGTTCTTC. It encodes CASSLWAGWSYNEQFF.

This chain joins TRBV20-1 and TRBJ2-1; 13 bases align to TRBD2. The CDR3 length is 17 residues. Germline loops: CDR1 DFQATT, CDR2 SNEGSKA (reference sequence). The trim removed 6 bases at V and 0 bases at J, leaving 8 bases unmatched. CDR3 nucleotide sequence: TGCAGTGCCCGGACTAGCGGGGGTGAGGGCTCCTACAATGAGCAGTTCTTC. As protein: CSARTSGGEGSYNEQFF.

Regarding this clonotype: This likely comes from a read error, as the CDR3 has no conserved phenylalanine or tryptophan at its end. J is TRBJ2-5 and V is TRBV20-1, with D uncertain. Germline-derived CDR1 and CDR2 are DFQATT and SNEGSKA (reference sequence). V shed 7 bases and J shed 3 bases, with 6 bases lying between them. This CDR3 has 10 residues. CDR3 sequence reads: CSVGEETQYS. The CDR3, as DNA: TGCAGTGTTGGGGAAGAGACCCAGTACTCC.

The rearrangement links TRBV20-1 to TRBJ1-1; D might be TRBD1 (5 bases). Between the trimmed V and J ends, which lost 1 base and 6 bases, there was a span of 15 bases. Germline CDR1 and CDR2: DFQATT and SNEGSKA (reference sequence). CDR3 length: 14 amino acids. The CDR3 coding sequence is TGCAGTGCTAGAGTAGGTATAGGGGACGCTGAAGCTTTCTTT. It translates to CSARVGIGDAEAFF.

This chain's CDR3 is CSVTSFADTQYF. CDR3 sequence (DNA): TGCAGCGTTACTAGTTTCGCAGATACGCAGTATTTT. The chain carries TRBV29-1 and TRBJ2-3, with D tentatively TRBD2 (5 bases). CDR3 length: 12 residues. V lost 5 bases and J 4 bases, leaving 10 bases between the germline ends. Looked up from germline, CDR1 is SQVTM and CDR2 is ANQGSEA.

The chain is built from TRBV7-2 and TRBJ2-1, with a tentative D call TRBD2 (7 bases). V was shortened by 5 bases and J by 15 bases, with 14 bases between the two germline ends. Germline V gene data show CDR1 as SGHTA and CDR2 as FQGNSA. The CDR3 loop spans 11 amino acids. DNA for the CDR3: TGTGCCAGCAGCATTGGACTAGGGGGGTTCTTC. Protein: CASSIGLGGFF.

The sample holds a few counts of this clonotype. The V call is TRBV21-1, the J call TRBJ2-7. TRBV21-1 is recorded as a pseudogene. This CDR3 comprises 13 residues. CDR3: CASSKEGIYEQYF. CDR3 in DNA: TGTGCCAGCAGCAAAGAGGGAATTTACGAGCAGTACTTC.

The chain joins TRBV20-1 to TRBJ2-3; no firm D call. Germline V gives CDR1 DFQATT, CDR2 SNEGSKA (reference sequence). Trimming stripped 6 bases from V and 0 bases from J, with 7 bases between. This CDR3 is built from 12 residues. The CDR3 loop is CSAHGSTDTQYF. The CDR3 coding sequence is TGCAGTGCCCATGGGAGCACAGATACGCAGTATTTT.

The gene calls are TRBV4-1 and TRBJ2-1; 10 bases match TRBD1. Germline CDR1 and CDR2: MGHRA and YSYEKL. The CDR3 totals 16 residues. The junction had 5 bases not matched to a gene; V was cut back by 1 base and J by 5 bases. CDR3 sequence reads: CASSQGRGTGDNEQFF. The CDR3 nucleotides read TGCGCCAGCAGCCAAGGGCGGGGGACAGGGGACAATGAGCAGTTCTTC.

As regards this clonotype: One end of the junction varies from germline; a read error may be responsible. The V and J genes are TRBV25-1 and TRBJ1-2; the D gene is possibly TRBD1 (5 bases). The germline gives CDR1 MGHDK, CDR2 SYGVNS. CDR3 size: 12 residues. DNA of the CDR3: TGTGCCAGCAGTGAAGGGGGGTATGGCTACGCCTTC. Protein product: CASSEGGYGYAF.

This clonotype was counted a few times. The V gene is TRBV9, the J gene TRBJ2-3, with D perhaps given as TRBD1 or TRBD2 (5 bases each). V was pared by 0 bases and J by 10 bases, with 15 bases between. Germline V gene sequence: CDR1 SGDLS, CDR2 YYNGEE. This CDR3 is built from 14 residues. DNA of the CDR3: TGTGCCAGCAGCGTAGAGGGACGCGGTTCTCCGCAGTATTTT. Protein sequence: CASSVEGRGSPQYF.

This clonotype was counted ten times or more. The CDR3 region is CASSQLAGAPYNEQFF. CDR3 DNA: TGTGCCAGCAGCCAGCTAGCGGGAGCACCCTACAATGAGCAGTTCTTC. The chain has TRBV14 and TRBJ2-1, with 10 bases fitting TRBD2. Germline values: CDR1 SGHDN, CDR2 FVKESK. V shed 3 bases, J shed 2 bases, and the junction held 4 bases outside the gene matches. The CDR3 sequence is 16 residues long.

The chain links TRBV4-1 to TRBJ1-6; D is undetermined. Trimming removed 1 base at V and 6 bases at J, with 7 bases between. The CDR3 runs to 14 residues. The germline gives CDR1 MGHRA, CDR2 YSYEKL. CDR3 in amino acids: CASSQVRVNSPLHF. Written as DNA, the CDR3 is TGCGCCAGCAGCCAAGTTCGGGTTAATTCACCCCTCCACTTT.

This clonotype was counted only a few times. The chain links TRBV20-1 to TRBJ1-2, with 9 positions matching TRBD1. The CDR3 runs 13 residues. Germline values: CDR1 DFQATT, CDR2 SNEGSKA (reference sequence). With V trimmed by 7 bases and J by 2 bases, 5 bases remained unmatched. This chain's CDR3 is CSGTGGLNYGYTF. In DNA form, the CDR3 reads TGCAGTGGCACAGGGGGCCTCAACTATGGCTACACCTTC.